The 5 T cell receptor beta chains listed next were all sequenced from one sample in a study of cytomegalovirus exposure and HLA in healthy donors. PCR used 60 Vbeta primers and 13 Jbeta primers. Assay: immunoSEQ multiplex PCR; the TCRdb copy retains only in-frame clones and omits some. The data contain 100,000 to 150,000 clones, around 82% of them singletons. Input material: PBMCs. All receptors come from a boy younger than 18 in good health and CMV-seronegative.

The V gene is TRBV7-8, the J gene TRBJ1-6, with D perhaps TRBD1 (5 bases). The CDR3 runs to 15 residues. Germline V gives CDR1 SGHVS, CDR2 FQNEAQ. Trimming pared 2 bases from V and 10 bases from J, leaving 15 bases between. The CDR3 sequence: CASSLPEGRLSPLHF. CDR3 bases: TGTGCCAGCAGCTTACCTGAGGGGAGGTTGTCACCCCTCCACTTT.

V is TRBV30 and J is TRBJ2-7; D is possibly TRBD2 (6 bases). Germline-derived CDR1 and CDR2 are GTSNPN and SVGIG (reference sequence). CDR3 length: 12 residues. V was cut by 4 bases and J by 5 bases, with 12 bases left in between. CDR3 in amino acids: CAWKAGSHEQYF. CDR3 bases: TGTGCCTGGAAGGCGGGATCGCACGAGCAGTACTTC.

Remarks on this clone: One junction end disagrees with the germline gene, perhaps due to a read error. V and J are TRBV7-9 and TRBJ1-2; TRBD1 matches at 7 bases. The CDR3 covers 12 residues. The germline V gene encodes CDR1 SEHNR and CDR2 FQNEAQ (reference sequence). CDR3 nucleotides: TGTTCCAGCAGCTTGGCAGGGGGTGGCTACACCTTC. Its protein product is CSSSLAGGGYTF.

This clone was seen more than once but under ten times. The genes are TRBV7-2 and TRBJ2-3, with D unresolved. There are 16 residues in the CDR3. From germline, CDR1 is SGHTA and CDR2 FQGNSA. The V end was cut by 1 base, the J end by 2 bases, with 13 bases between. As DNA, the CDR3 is TGTGCCAGCAGCTTAGGTCGACACCTTTCCACAGATACGCAGTATTTT. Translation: CASSLGRHLSTDTQYF.

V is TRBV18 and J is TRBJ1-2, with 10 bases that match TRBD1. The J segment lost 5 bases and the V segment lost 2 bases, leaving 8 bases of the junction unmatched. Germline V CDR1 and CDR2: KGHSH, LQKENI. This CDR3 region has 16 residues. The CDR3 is CASSPDDRGRVYGYTF. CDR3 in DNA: TGTGCCAGCTCACCAGACGACAGGGGGCGTGTGTATGGCTACACCTTC.